Listed here are 5 T cell receptor beta chains from one sample, sequenced in a study of T cell responses to AZD1222 COVID-19 vaccine. Assay: immunoSEQ multiplex PCR; the TCRdb copy retains only in-frame clones and omits some. The sample includes fewer than 150,000 clones, about 89% of them seen just once. The sequencing used peripheral blood, collected 28 days after the second AZD1222 dose. The receptors derive from an adult who received the AZD1222 COVID-19 vaccine.

The V and J genes are TRBV28 and TRBJ1-5; D is possibly TRBD1 (6 bases). In germline, CDR1 is MDHEN, CDR2 SYDVKM. V shed 10 bases and J shed 3 bases, with 16 bases lying between them. The CDR3 spans 14 residues. CDR3 sequence reads: CATTLDSTNQPQHF. The DNA for the CDR3 is TGTGCCACTACCCTGGACAGCACCAATCAGCCCCAGCATTTT.

J is TRBJ2-4 and V is TRBV7-2; the D is unclear. Between the trimmed V and J ends, which lost 3 bases and 4 bases, there was a span of 1 base. This CDR3 is 11 amino acids long. Germline V gene lookup returns CDR1 SGHTA and CDR2 FQGNSA. This CDR3 is CASSLKNIQYF. CDR3 DNA sequence: TGTGCCAGCAGCTTGAAAAACATTCAGTACTTC. Supplemented by reference TRBV7-2 and TRBJ2-4, the full variable domain reads GAGVSQSPSNKVTEKGKDVELRCDPISGHTALYWYRQSLGQGLEFLIYFQGNSAPDKSGLPSDRFSAERTGGSVSTLTIQRTQQEDSAVYLCASSLKNIQYFGAGTRLSVL.

The V gene is TRBV21-1, the J gene TRBJ1-6; TRBD1 is the table's D call, not checked against the DNA. TRBV21-1 is labeled a pseudogene. This CDR3 contains 17 residues. This chain's CDR3 is CASSKKPDRDRNSPLHF. In DNA, the CDR3 is TGTGCCAGCAGCAAAAAGCCGGACAGGGATCGAAATTCACCCCTCCACTTT.

The CDR3 region is CASTTGGGRNSYTF. DNA for the CDR3: TGTGCCAGCACCACGGGTGGAGGGCGCAACAGCTACACCTTC. V and J are TRBV6-5 and TRBJ1-2; D remains ambiguous. The length of the CDR3 is 14 residues. Germline V gene data show CDR1 as MNHEY and CDR2 as SVGAGI. Trimming removed 7 bases at V and 9 bases at J, with 21 bases between.

The genes are TRBV28 and TRBJ1-5; 7 positions match TRBD1. This CDR3 has 15 amino acids. The V gene's germline CDR1 is MDHEN and CDR2 SYDVKM. The V segment lost 3 bases and the J segment 0 bases; nucleotides outside the gene matches: 2. For the CDR3, the DNA is TGTGCCAGCAGTTTCAGGGGGAATAGCAATCAGCCCCAGCATTTT. It encodes CASSFRGNSNQPQHF.